The clone carrying this T cell receptor beta chain came up many times. Its antigen is not identified. The read falls 3 residues short of the CDR3 end, and the missing part is taken from the germline J gene. The method was immunoSEQ multiplex PCR; TCRdb's version includes in-frame clones alone and lacks a portion of them. The counts give about 44,000 clones, none of them seen only once; under 11% is held by the top ten. The sample comes from a study of T cell clonality in common variable immunodeficiency. Study-level points and caveats: CVID patient heterogeneity limited repertoire-clinical complication correlations.

The V and J ends lost 5 bases and 4 bases, in that order; junction bases with no gene match: 6. The CDR3 extends over 15 amino acids. CDR1 is SGHTA, CDR2 FQGTGA, per germline. V and J are TRBV7-3 and TRBJ2-1; 9 bases match TRBD2. This clonotype was obtained from a person aged 18 to 70 in good health. The specimen sequenced was peripheral blood mononuclear cells. CDR3 bases read: TGTGCCAGCAGCCTTAGCGGGGGATCATACAATGAG. It codes for CASSLSGGSYNE. The entire CDR3 protein reads CASSLSGGSYNEQFF. Together with reference TRBV7-3 and TRBJ2-1, the CDR3 gives the full variable domain: GAGVSQTPSNKVTEKGKYVELRCDPISGHTALYWYRQSLGQGPEFLIYFQGTGAADDSGLPNDRFFAVRPEGSVSTLKIQRTERGDSAVYLCASSLSGGSYNEQFFGPGTRLTVL.